This entry lists 30 T cell receptor beta chains sequenced from one sample in a study of control samples from healthy donors and cancer patients. Only in-frame clones appear in the TCRdb table, and some are missing; sequencing was by immunoSEQ multiplex PCR. The data show around 130,000 clones, around 92% seen once. Sequences were obtained from PBMCs. The receptors were sampled from a man aged 45 to 65 with head and neck cancer.

The chain combines TRBV27 with TRBJ2-1, with a possible D match to TRBD2 (6 bases). In germline, CDR1 is MNHEY, CDR2 SMNVEV (reference sequence). Trimming shortened V by 6 bases and J by 1 base, and 13 bases separated the two germline ends. The CDR3 is 15 amino acids. In DNA form, the CDR3 reads TGTGCCAGCAGAAATGCCGGGACTTCCTACAATGAGCAGTTCTTC. It specifies CASRNAGTSYNEQFF.

The chain uses TRBV28 and TRBJ1-5, with unresolved D. V shed 3 bases and J shed 0 bases, with 9 bases lying between them. CDR3 length: 15 amino acids. CDR1 is MDHEN, CDR2 SYDVKM, per germline. CDR3: CASSLAVYSNQPQHF. The DNA of the CDR3 is TGTGCCAGCAGTTTGGCAGTCTATAGCAATCAGCCCCAGCATTTT.

The V gene is TRBV14, the J gene TRBJ1-1, with D perhaps TRBD1 (6 bases). The CDR3 runs to 14 residues. Per the germline V gene, CDR1 is SGHDN and CDR2 is FVKESK. V was trimmed by 4 bases and J by 1 base, leaving 10 bases between them. CDR3 sequence (DNA): TGTGCCAGCAGCCCGATGGACAGGAACACTGAAGCTTTCTTT. Its translation is CASSPMDRNTEAFF. Combining the CDR3 with reference TRBV14 and TRBJ1-1 gives the whole variable domain EAGVTQFPSHSVIEKGQTVTLRCDPISGHDNLYWYRRVMGKEIKFLLHFVKESKQDESGMPNNRFLAERTGGTYSTLKVQPAELEDSGVYFCASSPMDRNTEAFFGQGTRLTVV.

The CDR3 sequence is CASSQSKGGNTEAFF. CDR3 nucleotide sequence: TGTGCCAGCAGCCAATCGAAGGGGGGGAACACTGAAGCTTTCTTT. This rearrangement joins TRBV16 to TRBJ1-1, with D possibly matching TRBD1 (6 bases). Deletions cut 0 bases from V and 1 base from J, with 9 bases between. Germline V gives CDR1 KGHSY, CDR2 FQNENV. This CDR3 has 15 residues.

This chain links TRBV7-9 with TRBJ2-3; D might be TRBD1 (6 bases). Per germline, CDR1 SEHNR and CDR2 FQNEAQ (reference sequence). Deletions cut 1 base from V and 4 bases from J, with 9 bases between. This CDR3 spans 14 amino acids. The CDR3 loop is CASSLGGQADTQYF. For the CDR3, the DNA is TGTGCCAGCAGCTTAGGGGGGCAGGCAGATACGCAGTATTTT.

V and J are TRBV11-3 and TRBJ2-7; no definite D call. The CDR3 loop spans 13 amino acids. Deletions cut 5 bases from V and 3 bases from J, with 11 bases between. The germline gives CDR1 SGHNT, CDR2 YENEEA. As DNA, the CDR3 is TGTGCCAGCAGCCTAACAGCAAACTACGAGCAGTACTTC. This codes for CASSLTANYEQYF. Using reference TRBV11-3 and TRBJ2-7 for the parts outside the CDR3, the full variable domain is EAGVVQSPRYKIIEKKQPVAFWCNPISGHNTLYWYLQNLGQGPELLIRYENEEAVDDSQLPKDRFSAERLKGVDSTLKIQPAELGDSAVYLCASSLTANYEQYFGPGTRLTVT.

This clone was seen only a few times. J is TRBJ2-7 and V is TRBV2; D remains unclear. The CDR3 is 13 amino acids. Trimming shortened V by 5 bases and J by 6 bases, and 14 bases separated the two germline ends. In germline, CDR1 is SNHLY, CDR2 FYNNEI. Written as DNA, the CDR3 is TGTGCCAGCAGTCCCTCCATCAGGCTCGAGCAGTACTTC. Its protein is CASSPSIRLEQYF. Supplemented by reference TRBV2 and TRBJ2-7, the full variable domain reads EPEVTQTPSHQVTQMGQEVILRCVPISNHLYFYWYRQILGQKVEFLVSFYNNEISEKSEIFDDQFSVERPDGSNFTLKIRSTKLEDSAMYFCASSPSIRLEQYFGPGTRLTVT.

The chain employs TRBV27 and TRBJ2-1, with TRBD2 as a possible D gene (5 bases). Trimming pared 10 bases from V and 5 bases from J, leaving 12 bases between. The CDR3 runs 12 residues. In germline, CDR1 is MNHEY, CDR2 SMNVEV (reference sequence). The CDR3 protein is CAISGGHNEQFF. The CDR3 DNA reads TGTGCCATTTCCGGAGGACACAATGAGCAGTTCTTC.

This chain joins TRBV5-4 and TRBJ1-4; 9 nucleotides agree with TRBD1. The CDR3 has 17 residues. Per germline, CDR1 SGHNT and CDR2 YYREEE (reference sequence). V shed 2 bases and J 5 bases; nucleotides not matched to a gene: 10. The CDR3 nucleotides read TGTGCCAGCAGCTTAGCATGGGGGGGGACAGGGAATGAAAAACTGTTTTTT. Translating it yields CASSLAWGGTGNEKLFF.

J is TRBJ1-1 and V is TRBV6-5; possibly TRBD1 for D (6 bases). Trimming pared 6 bases from V and 4 bases from J, leaving 12 bases between. Germline V gives CDR1 MNHEY, CDR2 SVGAGI. This CDR3 is 13 amino acids long. The CDR3 DNA follows: TGTGCCAGCAGGGGACACCGGGGCACTGAAGCTTTCTTT. It codes for CASRGHRGTEAFF.

V usage is TRBV30 and J usage is TRBJ1-2; no reliable D call. The CDR3 loop spans 12 amino acids. The V and J ends lost 1 base and 3 bases respectively, with 6 bases between them. CDR1 is GTSNPN, CDR2 SVGIG, per germline (reference sequence). The CDR3 reads CAWSGAYYGYTF. The DNA for the CDR3 is TGTGCCTGGAGTGGTGCCTACTATGGCTACACCTTC.

This clone was seen only once. The chain recombines TRBV28 with TRBJ2-1; 8 bases agree with TRBD1. CDR3 length equals 13 residues. The germline CDR1 and CDR2 sequences are MDHEN and SYDVKM. Unmatched junction bases numbered 3, after V lost 2 bases and J lost 9 bases. The CDR3 here is CASSLGQGAEQFF. CDR3 DNA: TGTGCCAGCAGTTTAGGGCAGGGGGCTGAGCAGTTCTTC.

In DNA form, the CDR3 reads TGTGCCGTTAGGGACAGGACAAGCTATGGCTACACCTTC. It yields the protein CAVRDRTSYGYTF. The gene calls are TRBV24-1 and TRBJ1-2, with 8 bases identical to TRBD1. Losses at the gene ends were 12 bases for V and 4 bases for J; bases not matched to a gene: 9. The CDR3 loop spans 13 amino acids. The V gene's germline CDR1 is KGHDR and CDR2 SFDVKD.

This chain joins TRBV9 and TRBJ2-7; 9 bases are shared with TRBD2. V lost 0 bases to trimming and J lost 2 bases; unmatched junction nucleotides: 3. The CDR3 has 15 residues. Germline CDR1 reads SGDLS; CDR2 reads YYNGEE. The CDR3 DNA reads as TGTGCCAGCAGCGTAGATGCGGGAGGGGCCTACGAGCAGTACTTC. Protein product: CASSVDAGGAYEQYF.

The V gene is TRBV18, the J gene TRBJ2-2; D ambiguous. V was trimmed by 5 bases and J by 1 base, leaving 8 bases between them. Per germline, CDR1 KGHSH and CDR2 LQKENI. The CDR3 has 14 residues. CDR3 coding DNA: TGTGCCAGCTCAGGCCAGGAGAACACCGGGGAGCTGTTTTTT. This sequence encodes CASSGQENTGELFF. Full variable domain (outside the CDR3, taken from reference TRBV18 and TRBJ2-2): NAGVMQNPRHLVRRRGQEARLRCSPMKGHSHVYWYRQLPEEGLKFMVYLQKENIIDESGMPKERFSAEFPKEGPSILRIQQVVRGDSAAYFCASSGQENTGELFFGEGSRLTVL.

This chain uses TRBV30 with TRBJ1-1, with D maybe TRBD1 (5 bases). The length of the CDR3 is 13 residues. Trimming shortened V by 4 bases and J by 4 bases, and 13 bases separated the two germline ends. Germline CDR1 reads GTSNPN; CDR2 reads SVGIG (reference sequence). CDR3 in amino acids: CAWTMVGRTEAFF. DNA of the CDR3: TGTGCCTGGACCATGGTGGGACGCACTGAAGCTTTCTTT.

The rearrangement links TRBV9 to TRBJ2-7; TRBD2 is a possible D gene (5 bases). Looked up from germline, CDR1 is SGDLS and CDR2 is YYNGEE. V was clipped by 0 bases and J by 0 bases, with 13 bases between them. The CDR3 is made up of 16 amino acids. The CDR3: CASSVATGRSSYEQYF. CDR3 bases: TGTGCCAGCAGCGTAGCTACGGGGAGAAGCTCCTACGAGCAGTACTTC.

The genes are TRBV5-1 and TRBJ2-4; 15 nucleotides match TRBD2. The germline V gene has CDR1 SGHRS and CDR2 YFSETQ. This CDR3 has 21 residues. Trimming cost V 3 bases and J 1 base; bases outside gene matches: 14. For the CDR3, the DNA is TGCGCCAGCAGCTCAACTACCGGGACTAGCGGGAGGACTGCCGCCAAAAACATTCAGTACTTC. Protein product: CASSSTTGTSGRTAAKNIQYF.

The chain uses TRBV2 and TRBJ1-1; 9 bases fit TRBD1. CDR1 is SNHLY, CDR2 FYNNEI, per germline. The CDR3 contains 13 residues. The junction had 4 bases not matched to a gene; V was cut back by 6 bases and J by 5 bases. The CDR3 DNA reads as TGTGCCAGCAGCCGACAGGGGGGAACTGAAGCTTTCTTT. Translation: CASSRQGGTEAFF.

The CDR3 DNA reads as TGTGCCAGCCAGGCAGGGTCGAGCTCCTATAATTCACCCCTCCACTTT. It translates to CASQAGSSSYNSPLHF. This rearrangement joins TRBV7-6 to TRBJ1-6; weak D call: TRBD1 (5 bases). Germline lookup yields CDR1 SGHVS and CDR2 FNYEAQ. The V gene lost 8 bases and the J gene lost 0 bases, with 14 bases spanning the gap. This CDR3 is built from 16 residues.

The chain has TRBV19 and TRBJ2-6; D tentatively reads TRBD1 or TRBD2 (5 bases each). Looked up from germline, CDR1 is LNHDA and CDR2 is SQIVND (reference sequence). Trimming shortened V by 5 bases and J by 2 bases, and 16 bases separated the two germline ends. The CDR3 spans 17 residues. DNA of the CDR3: TGTGCCAGTAGTGACGGACACCAGAGGGCTGGGGCCAACGTCCTGACTTTC. Protein sequence: CASSDGHQRAGANVLTF.

This chain joins TRBV6-1 and TRBJ1-4; tentative D call: TRBD1 (5 bases). Germline CDR1 reads MNHNS; CDR2 reads SASEGT. The CDR3 runs 14 residues. V was clipped by 2 bases and J by 13 bases, with 17 bases between them. The CDR3: CASSERSAGLGLFF. CDR3 nucleotide sequence: TGTGCCAGCAGTGAACGGTCGGCAGGGTTGGGACTGTTTTTT.

V and J are TRBV19 and TRBJ2-1, with D possibly TRBD2 on 6 matching bases. This CDR3 contains 15 residues. Trimming cost V 3 bases and J 4 bases, with 13 bases left between them. Germline CDR1 reads LNHDA; CDR2 reads SQIVND (reference sequence). The CDR3 DNA follows: TGTGCCAGTAGTATCGGGGGAAAGGGGTACAATGAGCAGTTCTTC. Translating gives CASSIGGKGYNEQFF.

The V call is TRBV18, the J call TRBJ2-4; a possible D gene is TRBD2 (5 bases). Germline CDR1 reads KGHSH; CDR2 reads LQKENI. Trimming left V 6 bases short and J 3 bases short, with 15 bases between. The CDR3 spans 15 residues. CDR3 sequence reads: CASSPLGLGKNIQYF. CDR3 in DNA: TGTGCCAGCTCGCCCCTAGGACTTGGCAAAAACATTCAGTACTTC.

This chain joins TRBV12-3 or TRBV12-4 and TRBJ1-6, with TRBD1 as a possible D gene (5 bases). The CDR3 runs 12 residues. Trimming pared 6 bases from V and 13 bases from J, leaving 13 bases between. The DNA for the CDR3 is TGTGCCAGCAGCCGACAGCTCCCGCCCCTCCACTTT. This codes for CASSRQLPPLHF.

The rearrangement links TRBV6-5 to TRBJ2-1, with 7 bases matching TRBD1. The germline gives CDR1 MNHEY, CDR2 SVGAGI. V shed 6 bases, J shed 5 bases, and the junction held 4 bases outside the gene matches. The CDR3 length is 13 residues. The CDR3 region is CASRGDSHNEQFF. The CDR3 nucleotides are TGTGCCAGCAGAGGGGACAGCCACAATGAGCAGTTCTTC.

The chain has TRBV14 and TRBJ2-3, with TRBD1 matching over 7 bases. V lost 1 base, J lost 1 base, and 5 bases stayed unmatched. Germline V lookup: CDR1 SGHDN, CDR2 FVKESK. This CDR3 region has 16 residues. The CDR3 region is CASSQVTGARTDTQYF. The CDR3 coding sequence is TGTGCCAGCAGCCAAGTAACAGGGGCTCGCACAGATACGCAGTATTTT.

The rearrangement joins TRBV5-1 to TRBJ1-4, with D unclear. The length of the CDR3 is 14 residues. Trimming took off 2 bases at V and 0 bases at J, with 5 bases between the two ends. Germline loops: CDR1 SGHRS, CDR2 YFSETQ. The CDR3 DNA follows: TGCGCCAGCAGCTTTGACGCAACTAATGAAAAACTGTTTTTT. Translated: CASSFDATNEKLFF.

The genes are TRBV5-1 and TRBJ1-2; D gene unclear. Trimming shortened V by 5 bases and J by 0 bases, and 8 bases separated the two germline ends. The germline CDR1 and CDR2 sequences are SGHRS and YFSETQ. The CDR3 length is 13 residues. CDR3 sequence reads: CASRHSSNYGYTF. As DNA, the CDR3 is TGCGCCAGCAGACACAGTTCTAACTATGGCTACACCTTC.

The chain combines TRBV5-4 with TRBJ2-1; a possible D gene is TRBD1 (6 bases). The CDR3 is 13 amino acids. The V end lost 3 bases, the J end lost 7 bases, and 11 bases lay between the germline ends. The V gene's germline CDR1 is SGHNT and CDR2 YYREEE (reference sequence). CDR3 in amino acids: CASSWRTVNEQFF. In nucleotides, the CDR3 is TGTGCCAGCAGCTGGAGGACAGTAAATGAGCAGTTCTTC.